These 30 T cell receptor beta chains originate from one sample sequenced in a study of shared clonotypes between healthy human individuals. Positively selected for CCR7, the CD45RO-negative cells used as naive CD8 cells excluded terminally differentiated effector memory CD45RA+ cells. The table came from immunoSEQ multiplex PCR; TCRdb's copy has only in-frame clones and leaves some out. The sample includes approximately 2,000,000 clones, 90% to 95% of them seen just once. Sequenced sample: naive CD8+ T cells from PBMCs. The receptor source for this set is a man aged 18-30 years in good health. Some clones in this sample may be carry-over from other donors' samples.

This clone was found once. The gene calls are TRBV15 and TRBJ2-7; D unresolved. The V gene lost 3 bases and the J gene lost 2 bases, with 8 bases spanning the gap. The CDR3 is 13 residues long. CDR1 is LNHNV, CDR2 YYDKDF, per germline (reference sequence). CDR3 nucleotides: TGTGCCACCAGCAGTGCGGCAACCTACGAGCAGTACTTC. This sequence encodes CATSSAATYEQYF.

This rearrangement joins TRBV7-2 to TRBJ1-1; D is uncertain. The CDR3 runs to 13 residues. Germline lookup yields CDR1 SGHTA and CDR2 FQGNSA. Trimming stripped 5 bases from V and 8 bases from J, with 15 bases between. The CDR3: CASSPAPGREAFF. CDR3 DNA sequence: TGTGCCAGCAGCCCGGCTCCAGGTAGAGAAGCTTTCTTT.

This clone was counted a single time. The genes are TRBV2 and TRBJ2-7, with 7 nucleotides matching TRBD1. CDR3 length equals 16 residues. Germline CDR1 reads SNHLY; CDR2 reads FYNNEI. J gave up 0 bases and V 6 bases, and 11 bases lay outside the gene matches. The CDR3 region has the DNA TGTGCCAGCAGGGAGAAGACAGGGAACCCCTCCTACGAGCAGTACTTC. Encoded protein: CASREKTGNPSYEQYF.

The chain combines TRBV15 with TRBJ1-5, with 8 bases identical to TRBD1. This CDR3 is built from 14 residues. Germline-derived CDR1 and CDR2 are LNHNV and YYDKDF (reference sequence). With V trimmed by 4 bases and J by 5 bases, 4 bases remained unmatched. The DNA for the CDR3 is TGTGCCACCAGCATCCGGGACAGGCATCAGCCCCAGCATTTT. This sequence encodes CATSIRDRHQPQHF. Filled out from reference TRBV15 and TRBJ1-5, the complete variable domain reads DAMVIQNPRYQVTQFGKPVTLSCSQTLNHNVMYWYQQKSSQAPKLLFHYYDKDFNNEADTPDNFQSRRPNTSFCFLDIRSPGLGDTAMYLCATSIRDRHQPQHFGDGTRLSIL.

The chain couples TRBV19 to TRBJ1-2; 8 bases are shared with TRBD1. The CDR3 covers 13 residues. The V and J ends lost 6 bases and 4 bases, in that order; junction bases with no gene match: 4. Germline CDR1 is LNHDA and CDR2 is SQIVND (reference sequence). The CDR3, as DNA: TGTGCCAGTAGCCCAGGGACAGGCTATGGCTACACCTTC. It translates to CASSPGTGYGYTF.

In the case of this clone: The same CDR3 is also encoded by other DNA sequences in this sample. The chain has TRBV27 and TRBJ2-5; D is unclear. Germline V CDR1 and CDR2: MNHEY, SMNVEV (reference sequence). The CDR3 runs to 13 residues. V lost 3 bases and J lost 0, with 5 bases in between. The CDR3 DNA sequence: TGTGCCAGCAGTTTGAGGTACCAAGAGACCCAGTACTTC. This gives the protein CASSLRYQETQYF.

The chain joins TRBV30 to TRBJ2-7, with 9 bases matching TRBD2. CDR3 length: 17 amino acids. V shed 0 bases and J 6 bases; nucleotides not matched to a gene: 15. Germline-derived CDR1 and CDR2 are GTSNPN and SVGIG (reference sequence). In nucleotides, the CDR3 is TGTGCCTGGAGTGTTTCCCTTAGCGGGAGCTTATGGTTCGAGCAGTACTTC. Its translation is CAWSVSLSGSLWFEQYF.

V usage is TRBV28 and J usage is TRBJ2-5; D unclear. The ends were cut back, 5 bases at V and 2 bases at J, with 9 bases in the middle. Germline V gene lookup returns CDR1 MDHEN and CDR2 SYDVKM. The CDR3 sequence is 13 residues long. The CDR3 nucleotides are TGTGCCAGCAGTCTTGACACACAAGAGACCCAGTACTTC. Protein: CASSLDTQETQYF.

The chain has TRBV27 and TRBJ2-7; 7 bases map to TRBD2. V trimming: 1 base; J trimming: 5 bases; junction bases outside the gene matches: 8. The germline V gene has CDR1 MNHEY and CDR2 SMNVEV (reference sequence). The CDR3 is 15 residues long. CDR3 DNA sequence: TGTGCCAGCAGTTTATTCGGCGGGAGTGTCCACGAGCAGTACTTC. Translating it yields CASSLFGGSVHEQYF.

The chain uses TRBV5-6 and TRBJ2-7, with unresolved D. The germline V and J ends were trimmed by 2 bases and 2 bases, with 11 bases remaining between them. Germline CDR1 and CDR2: SGHDT and YYEEEE. This CDR3 has 14 amino acids. CDR3 amino acids: CASSFLPRTYEQYF. For the CDR3, the DNA is TGTGCCAGCAGCTTTCTCCCCAGGACCTACGAGCAGTACTTC.

The rearrangement links TRBV6-4 to TRBJ2-7, with TRBD2 matching over 7 bases. The CDR3 is 14 residues long. After removal of 6 bases from V and 4 bases from J, the junction contained 9 bases not matched to a gene. In germline, CDR1 is MRHNA, CDR2 SNTAGT. The CDR3 protein is CASRELAHLYEQYF. In DNA, the CDR3 is TGTGCCAGCAGAGAACTAGCGCATCTGTACGAGCAGTACTTC.

This clone was observed a handful of times. This chain uses TRBV19 with TRBJ1-1; 7 bases line up with TRBD1. Germline loops: CDR1 LNHDA, CDR2 SQIVND (reference sequence). The CDR3 sequence is 13 residues long. J lost 4 bases, V lost 3 bases, and 2 bases had no gene match. The CDR3 nucleotides are TGTGCCAGTAGTATCGGGACAGCCACTGAAGCTTTCTTT. It specifies CASSIGTATEAFF.

This chain uses TRBV7-2 with TRBJ2-5, with D possibly TRBD1 on 5 matching bases. Per the germline V gene, CDR1 is SGHTA and CDR2 is FQGNSA. CDR3 length equals 16 residues. Trimming removed 4 bases from V and 0 bases from J, with 15 bases in between. The CDR3 DNA reads TGTGCCAGCAGCTCGCGAGACAGCCCGTACCAAGAGACCCAGTACTTC. This codes for CASSSRDSPYQETQYF.

The chain couples TRBV27 to TRBJ2-7; D gene ambiguous. The CDR3 spans 13 residues. The germline V and J ends were trimmed by 3 bases and 2 bases, with 8 bases remaining between them. The germline CDR1 and CDR2 sequences are MNHEY and SMNVEV (reference sequence). The CDR3 DNA is TGTGCCAGCAGTTTTCTCCCTGCCTACGAGCAGTACTTC. It yields the protein CASSFLPAYEQYF.

The chain recombines TRBV5-4 with TRBJ2-2; tentative D call: TRBD1 (6 bases). The CDR3 length is 14 residues. CDR1 and CDR2 (germline): SGHNT, YYREEE (reference sequence). The V and J ends lost 3 bases and 4 bases respectively, with 10 bases between them. The DNA for the CDR3 is TGTGCCAGCAGCTGGGACATCTCCACCGGGGAGCTGTTTTTT. This gives the protein CASSWDISTGELFF.

This sequence joins TRBV29-1 and TRBJ2-3; TRBD1 might be the D (6 bases). The CDR3 consists of 11 residues. V was shortened by 7 bases and J by 4 bases, with 9 bases between the two germline ends. Germline V gives CDR1 SQVTM, CDR2 ANQGSEA. CDR3 in DNA: TGCAGCGGGAAGGGGGCAGATACGCAGTATTTT. As protein: CSGKGADTQYF.

On this clone: Other DNA sequences in the same sample also yield this CDR3. The chain employs TRBV9 and TRBJ1-5; 10 positions match TRBD1. Germline lookup yields CDR1 SGDLS and CDR2 YYNGEE. V shed 2 bases, J shed 4 bases, and the junction held 3 bases outside the gene matches. The CDR3 runs 15 residues. This chain's CDR3 is CASSVTGGWNQPQHF. In nucleotides, the CDR3 is TGTGCCAGCAGCGTGACAGGGGGCTGGAATCAGCCCCAGCATTTT.

In nucleotides, the CDR3 is TGTGCCAGCACCCGGACGGGTGTCCTCTCTGGGGCCAACGTCCTGACTTTC. This encodes CASTRTGVLSGANVLTF. The chain combines TRBV27 with TRBJ2-6; D gene unclear. Germline CDR1 reads MNHEY; CDR2 reads SMNVEV (reference sequence). V lost 7 bases and J 0 bases, leaving 16 bases between the germline ends. This CDR3 comprises 17 residues.

The chain couples TRBV4-3 to TRBJ2-1; 7 positions agree with TRBD2. This CDR3 comprises 15 residues. Germline trimming cut 0 bases from V and 7 bases from J; bases unmatched to any gene: 6. Germline V lookup: CDR1 LGHNA, CDR2 YSLEER. CDR3: CASSQDRTSMNEQFF. The DNA of the CDR3 is TGCGCCAGCAGCCAAGACCGGACTAGTATGAATGAGCAGTTCTTC.

The chain employs TRBV9 and TRBJ2-2; unclear D gene. V gave up 3 bases and J gave up 7 bases, with 13 bases separating them. From germline, CDR1 is SGDLS and CDR2 YYNGEE. This CDR3 contains 14 residues. The CDR3 sequence: CASSAHKRDGELFF. CDR3 sequence (DNA): TGTGCCAGCAGCGCTCACAAAAGAGACGGGGAGCTGTTTTTT.

In DNA, the CDR3 is TGTGCCAGTAGTATGGGGACTAGCAACACCGGGGAGCTGTTTTTT. Translation gives CASSMGTSNTGELFF. The chain employs TRBV19 and TRBJ2-2, with 9 bases fitting TRBD2. The junction had 1 base not matched to a gene; V was cut back by 3 bases and J by 2 bases. From germline, CDR1 is LNHDA and CDR2 SQIVND (reference sequence). The CDR3 loop spans 15 amino acids.

The V gene is TRBV7-9, the J gene TRBJ2-1; 11 nucleotides agree with TRBD2. CDR3 length equals 18 residues. Trimming at V came to 4 bases and at J to 8 bases, leaving 16 bases not matched to a gene. Per the germline V gene, CDR1 is SEHNR and CDR2 is FQNEAQ (reference sequence). CDR3 nucleotide sequence: TGTGCCAGCAGCTCCCTCGTTATAGCGGGAGGGTGGATCCATGAGCAGTTCTTC. Protein product: CASSSLVIAGGWIHEQFF.

The chain recombines TRBV29-1 with TRBJ1-1, with D perhaps matching TRBD1 (5 bases). The CDR3 consists of 15 residues. Germline V gives CDR1 SQVTM, CDR2 ANQGSEA. The ends were cut back, 6 bases at V and 1 base at J, with 18 bases in the middle. For the CDR3, the DNA is TGCAGCGTCAAAGGGTTCCAGGGAGGGAACACTGAAGCTTTCTTT. Its translation: CSVKGFQGGNTEAFF.

The chain carries TRBV11-2 and TRBJ1-1; perhaps TRBD1 as D (6 bases). The CDR3 has 15 residues. Deletions cut 4 bases from V and 0 bases from J, with 12 bases between. From germline, CDR1 is SGHAT and CDR2 FQNNGV. The CDR3 spells CASSYRTVMNTEAFF. The CDR3 region has the DNA TGTGCCAGCAGCTATAGGACAGTAATGAACACTGAAGCTTTCTTT.

The rearrangement uses TRBV7-9 and TRBJ2-1, with no clear D. V lost 3 bases and J lost 6, with 18 bases in between. CDR3 length equals 16 residues. Germline V CDR1 and CDR2: SEHNR, FQNEAQ (reference sequence). CDR3 bases: TGTGCCAGCAGCTTCGGACCAGGCTCGTCCGGCAATGAGCAGTTCTTC. It translates to CASSFGPGSSGNEQFF.

This clone occurred once. This sequence joins TRBV27 and TRBJ2-7; D might be TRBD1 (7 bases). From germline, CDR1 is MNHEY and CDR2 SMNVEV (reference sequence). The length of the CDR3 is 14 residues. V shed 3 bases and J shed 6 bases, with 15 bases lying between them. The CDR3 region has the DNA TGTGCCAGCAGTTTCAGGGGGGCGAGTGGCGAGCAGTACTTC. Its translation is CASSFRGASGEQYF.

The chain joins TRBV28 to TRBJ1-1; 9 bases line up with TRBD1. CDR1 is MDHEN, CDR2 SYDVKM, per germline. The CDR3 is made up of 14 amino acids. The V gene end was trimmed by 6 bases and the J gene end by 0 bases; junction bases not matched to a gene: 2. The CDR3 nucleotides read TGTGCCAGCAGGACAGGGGGAATGAACACTGAAGCTTTCTTT. As protein: CASRTGGMNTEAFF. Complete variable domain (other parts from reference TRBV28 and TRBJ1-1): DVKVTQSSRYLVKRTGEKVFLECVQDMDHENMFWYRQDPGLGLRLIYFSYDVKMKEKGDIPEGYSVSREKKERFSLILESASTNQTSMYLCASRTGGMNTEAFFGQGTRLTVV.

This clone came up once. This CDR3 reads CASRAGGDNEQFF. CDR3 bases: TGTGCCAGTAGGGCGGGAGGGGACAATGAGCAGTTCTTC. The chain recombines TRBV19 with TRBJ2-1, with 9 bases fitting TRBD2. V was pared by 6 bases and J by 5 bases, with 2 bases of the junction left unmatched. The CDR3 is 13 amino acids. The germline V gene has CDR1 LNHDA and CDR2 SQIVND (reference sequence).

The count of this clone is one. This chain uses TRBV7-9 with TRBJ1-2; the D is unclear. The CDR3 length is 17 residues. CDR1 and CDR2 (germline): SEHNR, FQNEAQ (reference sequence). With 5 bases removed from V and 1 base from J, the gap between germline ends came to 20 bases. The CDR3 bases are TGTGCCAGCAGCCCCGGACTTTCTCCTAGCGGTAACTATGGCTACACCTTC. Translated, it gives CASSPGLSPSGNYGYTF.

As concerns this clone: This sample also contains other DNA sequences that code for the same CDR3. The V call is TRBV4-1, the J call TRBJ1-3; possibly TRBD1 for D (5 bases). This CDR3 comprises 15 residues. Germline-derived CDR1 and CDR2 are MGHRA and YSYEKL. The ends were cut back, 0 bases at V and 4 bases at J, with 10 bases in the middle. CDR3 sequence (DNA): TGCGCCAGCAGCCAAGATGAGGGGAGCGGAAACACCATATATTTT. Protein sequence: CASSQDEGSGNTIYF.